This T cell receptor (beta chain) comes out of a study of read filtering for tumor transcriptome and immune sequencing. Study background: Under ten patients were R-ISS I, around 15 were R-ISS II, roughly 7 were R-ISS III.

Study-wide results and limits: This fraction held mixed bone marrow immune cells after CD138-negative sorting. In IR-seq, single-read clonotypes were roughly 82% of clonotypes but approximately 3.5% of reads.

The library was built from around 400 ng RNA with molecular barcoded adaptors for alpha/delta and beta/gamma chains. TCRdb re-called the reads with MiXCR, one entry per CDR3 protein. The sample comprises approximately 61,000 distinct CDR3 sequences, roughly 18% of which are singletons, and more than 13% rests with the top ten. This clonotype was observed many times. Its target is unknown. This CDR3 contains 12 residues. The V gene lost 7 bases and the J gene lost 1 base, with 9 bases spanning the gap. Germline loops: CDR1 SQVTM, CDR2 ANQGSEA. V usage is TRBV29-1 and J usage is TRBJ2-3; no firm D call. The sequence derives from a donor aged 40 or over with multiple myeloma. Sequences were obtained from a population of CD138-negative cells sorted from bone marrow. This CDR3 is CSENDGTDTQYF. CDR3 DNA sequence: TGCAGCGAGAACGACGGCACAGATACGCAGTATTTT.